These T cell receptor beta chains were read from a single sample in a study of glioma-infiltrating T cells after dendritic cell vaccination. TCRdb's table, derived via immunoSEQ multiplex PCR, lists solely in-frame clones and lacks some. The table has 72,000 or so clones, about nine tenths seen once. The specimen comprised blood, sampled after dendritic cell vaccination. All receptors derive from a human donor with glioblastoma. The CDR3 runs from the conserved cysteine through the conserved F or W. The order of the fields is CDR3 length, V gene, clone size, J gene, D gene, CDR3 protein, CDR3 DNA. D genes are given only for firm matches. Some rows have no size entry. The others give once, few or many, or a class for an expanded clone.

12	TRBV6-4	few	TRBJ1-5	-	CASGLSNQPQHF	TGTGCCAGTGGCCTGAGCAATCAGCCCCAGCATTTT
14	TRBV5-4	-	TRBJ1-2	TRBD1	CASSYGTGTMAYTF	TGTGCCAGCAGCTACGGGACAGGAACTATGGCCTACACCTTC
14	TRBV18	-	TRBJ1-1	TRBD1	CASSPQTGVNEAFF	TGTGCCAGCTCACCACAGACAGGGGTAAACGAAGCTTTCTTT
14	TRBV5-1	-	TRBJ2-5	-	CASSLIGSQETQYF	TGCGCCAGCAGCTTGATCGGGAGCCAAGAGACCCAGTACTTC
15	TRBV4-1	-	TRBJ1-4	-	CASSKTGLINEKLFF	TGCGCCAGCAGCAAGACAGGTTTGATTAATGAAAAACTGTTTTTT
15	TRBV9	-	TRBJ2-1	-	CASSAGLGPFGEQFF	TGTGCCAGCAGCGCTGGTCTTGGCCCTTTTGGTGAGCAGTTCTTC
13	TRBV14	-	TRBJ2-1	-	CASSYTRSSEQFF	TGTGCCAGCAGCTACACTCGGAGCAGCGAGCAGTTCTTC
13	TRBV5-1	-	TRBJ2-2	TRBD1	CASSPGQGGELFF	TGCGCCAGCAGCCCCGGACAGGGCGGGGAGCTGTTTTTT
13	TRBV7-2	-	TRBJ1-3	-	CASSSRTGNTIYF	TGTGCCAGCAGCTCTAGGACTGGAAACACCATATATTTT
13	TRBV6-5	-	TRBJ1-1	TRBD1	CASSRDRDRAAFF	TGTGCCAGCAGTCGGGACAGGGATAGAGCAGCTTTCTTT
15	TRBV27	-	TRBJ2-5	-	CASSPDRYNQETQYF	TGTGCCAGCAGCCCCGACAGGTACAATCAAGAGACCCAGTACTTC
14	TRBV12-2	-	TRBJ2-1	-	CASRHDSAYNEQFF	TGTGCAAGTCGTCACGACAGTGCGTACAATGAGCAGTTCTTC
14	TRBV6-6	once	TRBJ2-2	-	CASSFRQDTGELFF	TGTGCCAGCAGTTTCCGACAAGACACCGGGGAGCTGTTTTTT
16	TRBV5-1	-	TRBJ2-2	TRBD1	CASSYSGTGDTGELFF	TGCGCCAGCAGCTACTCCGGGACAGGGGACACCGGGGAGCTGTTTTTT
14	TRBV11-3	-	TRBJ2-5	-	CASSLGGLDETQYF	TGTGCCAGCAGCCTAGGGGGGCTAGATGAGACCCAGTACTTC
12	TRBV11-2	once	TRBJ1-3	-	CASSSERNTIYF	TGTGCCAGCAGCTCCGAGCGCAACACCATATATTTT
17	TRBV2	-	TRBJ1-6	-	CASSFSGGRSYNSPLHF	TGTGCCAGCAGTTTCTCGGGGGGTCGCTCCTATAATTCACCCCTCCACTTT
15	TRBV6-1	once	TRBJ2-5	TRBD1	CASSTDRGKQETQYF	TGTGCCAGCAGTACCGACAGGGGGAAACAAGAGACCCAGTACTTC
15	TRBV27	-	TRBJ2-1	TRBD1	CASSSRDSIYNEQFF	TGTGCCAGCAGTTCCCGGGACAGCATTTACAATGAGCAGTTCTTC
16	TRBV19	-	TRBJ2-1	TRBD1	CASSPDRGGHYNEQFF	TGTGCCAGTAGTCCTGACAGGGGAGGCCACTACAATGAGCAGTTCTTC
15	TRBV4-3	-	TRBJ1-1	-	CASSQERGLNTEAFF	TGCGCCAGCAGCCAAGAGAGGGGGTTAAACACTGAAGCTTTCTTT
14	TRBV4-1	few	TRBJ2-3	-	CASSFDRNTDTQYF	TGCGCCAGCAGCTTCGACAGGAACACAGATACGCAGTATTTT
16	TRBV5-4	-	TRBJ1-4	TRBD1	CASSSTTRGQGSGLFF	TGTGCCAGCAGCTCAACCACACGGGGACAGGGGTCGGGGCTGTTTTTT
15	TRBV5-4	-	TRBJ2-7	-	CASSLAPGGGYEQYF	TGTGCCAGCAGCTTGGCACCCGGGGGAGGATACGAGCAGTACTTC
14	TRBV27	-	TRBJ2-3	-	CASSDRQGTDTQYF	TGTGCCAGCAGTGACAGGCAGGGGACAGATACGCAGTATTTT